This T cell receptor (beta chain) was sequenced during a study of T-cell memory formation after mild COVID-19. Study-wide background: TCR clusters were largely donor specific.

TCR alpha and TCR beta cDNA libraries with sample barcodes and UMIs came from 5'RACE using constant-segment primers. Using its own MiXCR run on the 5' RACE reads, TCRdb lists one record per CDR3 protein. Of about 350,000 distinct CDR3 sequences in the sample, roughly 20% were seen once. General study findings and limits: Some responding clones appeared in pre-infection memory, suggesting cross-reactive memory joined. Day 37-peaking second-wave clones had unconfirmed SARS-CoV-2 specificity.

Germline V lookup: CDR1 MNHEY, CDR2 SVGAGI. V gave up 4 bases and J gave up 6 bases; unmatched junction bases: 9. CDR3 size: 16 residues. This clonotype was found a few times. Its target is not known. The sequence was obtained from a man aged 18 to 29 who had mild COVID-19 (a few samples of this study predate the infection). Cell type and time point are not known. Sequencing was carried out using PBMCs or a T cell subset sorted from them (not recorded which). V is TRBV6-5 and J is TRBJ2-2, with TRBD1 matching over 9 bases. The CDR3 region is CASSFHNRGRAGELFF. The CDR3 nucleotides are TGTGCCAGCAGTTTCCATAACAGGGGGCGAGCCGGGGAGCTGTTTTTT.